Below, one TCR beta chain is given with its context. Its target is unknown. This entry is derived from a study of cytomegalovirus exposure and HLA in healthy donors. Using immunoSEQ multiplex PCR, the repertoire was profiled, and TCRdb retains in-frame clones only, with some absent. The sample records around 230,000 clones, approximately 86% being singletons. Germline CDR1 is SQVTM and CDR2 is ANQGSEA. The length of the CDR3 is 14 residues. The junction had 9 bases not matched to a gene; V was cut back by 8 bases and J by 3 bases. Study outcomes and limitations: The CMV antigen specificity of three CMV-associated chains was confirmed through in vitro analysis. The study listed approximately 160 cytomegalovirus-associated TCR beta chains. TCR sequences were mostly rare, though some public TCRs occurred in many donors. Subsequent analysis of the approximately 130 validation repertoires found a tendency for first-cohort TCR clusters to co-occur.

The receptor comes from a woman aged 30 to 39 in good health and CMV-seropositive. The V call is TRBV29-1, the J call TRBJ1-4; 7 bases are a match to TRBD1. The specimen was PBMCs. CDR3 DNA sequence: TGCAGCTACAGGGGTATCTTGGCTAATGAAAAACTGTTTTTT. It yields the protein CSYRGILANEKLFF.